This entry lists 6 T cell receptor beta chains sequenced from one sample in a study of blood T cell repertoires in COVID-19. The table came from immunoSEQ multiplex PCR; TCRdb's copy has only in-frame clones and leaves some out. The table records 200,000 to 250,000 clones, about 80% of them present only once. Sequencing was carried out using peripheral blood. These receptors were taken from an elderly woman with acute or convalescent COVID-19.

V usage is TRBV5-1 and J usage is TRBJ2-4; TRBD1 aligns across 10 bases. CDR3 length: 14 residues. The ends lost 0 bases at V and 9 bases at J; junction bases unmatched: 3. Per germline, CDR1 SGHRS and CDR2 YFSETQ. In DNA form, the CDR3 reads TGCGCCAGCAGCTTGGCCGGGACAGGGGCCATTCAGTACTTC. It codes for CASSLAGTGAIQYF.

The V and J genes are TRBV2 and TRBJ1-3, with D possibly TRBD1 on 5 matching bases. Germline V gene data show CDR1 as SNHLY and CDR2 as FYNNEI. The CDR3 totals 17 residues. The V end was cut by 4 bases, the J end by 0 bases, with 16 bases between. The CDR3 loop is CASSAEDSLFSGNTIYF. The CDR3 nucleotides read TGTGCCAGCAGTGCCGAAGACAGCTTATTCTCTGGAAACACCATATATTTT.

The count of this clone is one. The chain joins TRBV28 to TRBJ1-1; 10 bases line up with TRBD1. V lost 5 bases, J lost 6 bases, and 18 bases stayed unmatched. In germline, CDR1 is MDHEN, CDR2 SYDVKM. This CDR3 is 18 amino acids long. DNA for the CDR3: TGTGCCAGCAGTGAAAGGTCCCTGACAGGGGGCCGCTTCGCTGAAGCTTTCTTT. Protein product: CASSERSLTGGRFAEAFF.

V usage is TRBV6-5 and J usage is TRBJ2-3; a possible D gene is TRBD1 (5 bases). The CDR3 loop spans 14 amino acids. Germline assignment: CDR1 MNHEY and CDR2 SVGAGI. V was shortened by 5 bases and J by 0 bases, with 9 bases between the two germline ends. CDR3 DNA: TGTGCCAGCAGTAAGGGGATTAGCACAGATACGCAGTATTTT. It translates to CASSKGISTDTQYF.

The table lists this clone with a count of one. This chain uses TRBV7-9 with TRBJ2-7; the D gene is possibly TRBD1 (5 bases). Germline CDR1 is SEHNR and CDR2 is FQNEAQ (reference sequence). The CDR3 extends over 15 amino acids. Between the trimmed V and J ends, which lost 1 base and 0 bases, there was a span of 10 bases. This CDR3 is CASSLGAGFSYEQYF. In nucleotides, the CDR3 is TGTGCCAGCAGCTTAGGGGCAGGGTTCTCCTACGAGCAGTACTTC. Full variable domain (outside the CDR3, taken from reference TRBV7-9 and TRBJ2-7): DTGVSQNPRHKITKRGQNVTFRCDPISEHNRLYWYRQTLGQGPEFLTYFQNEAQLEKSRLLSDRFSAERPKGSFSTLEIQRTEQGDSAMYLCASSLGAGFSYEQYFGPGTRLTVT.

This chain uses TRBV20-1 with TRBJ2-1; TRBD1 might be the D (6 bases). CDR1 is DFQATT and CDR2 is SNEGSKA in the germline V gene (reference sequence). There are 14 residues in the CDR3. V was pared by 3 bases and J by 4 bases, with 13 bases between. CDR3 nucleotide sequence: TGCAGTGCTAGTATAGGGACAAAATACAATGAGCAGTTCTTC. This gives the protein CSASIGTKYNEQFF.